Listed here are 25 T cell receptor beta chains from one sample, sequenced in a study of molecular identifiers for immune sequencing clone quantification. TCRdb reprocessed the PCR reads with MiXCR, giving one entry per CDR3 protein. The table lists fewer than 350,000 distinct CDR3 sequences, about a quarter of them singletons. Sample: naive CD8+ T cells from blood, with Jurkat cell RNA spiked in. As for subset: FACS-sorted CD8+CD4-CCR7+CD45RA+ naive T cells. These receptors all come from a human donor in good health. Some libraries in this study had Jurkat cell RNA spiked in.

Concerning this clonotype itself: This may stem from a read error, because a much larger clone lies one nucleotide away. This chain connects TRBV27 to TRBJ2-7; tentative D call: TRBD1 (5 bases). Germline CDR1 reads MNHEY; CDR2 reads SMNVEV (reference sequence). The CDR3 loop spans 13 amino acids. The CDR3 DNA is TGTGCCAGCGGCCTGACAGTATCCTACGAGCGGTACTTC. It is translated as CASGLTVSYERYF.

The CDR3 sequence: CASRTRTGGYTDTQYF. CDR3 nucleotides: TGTGCCAGCAGAACTCGGACAGGGGGGTACACAGATACGCAGTATTTT. The V gene is TRBV27, the J gene TRBJ2-3; 10 bases map to TRBD1. The length of the CDR3 is 16 residues. J gave up 2 bases and V 6 bases, and 8 bases lay outside the gene matches. Germline CDR1 MNHEY, CDR2 SMNVEV (reference sequence).

This clonotype was recorded many times. The chain carries TRBV7-9 and TRBJ2-4, with D hard to call. CDR1 is SEHNR, CDR2 FQNEAQ, per germline (reference sequence). The CDR3 is made up of 13 amino acids. Trimming shortened V by 2 bases and J by 8 bases, and 10 bases separated the two germline ends. CDR3 DNA: TGTGCCAGCAGCTTATCGGCGGAGTACATTCAGTACTTC. Translated: CASSLSAEYIQYF.

This clonotype has a count of ten or more. This rearrangement joins TRBV5-1 to TRBJ2-7; TRBD1 matches 8 bases. With 4 bases clipped from V and 4 bases from J, the junction kept 10 bases outside the gene matches. The CDR3 runs 15 residues. Germline V gene lookup returns CDR1 SGHRS and CDR2 YFSETQ. The CDR3 DNA reads TGCGCCAGCAGCGAGGTCCCGGGACAGGCGTACGAGCAGTACTTC. Its translation is CASSEVPGQAYEQYF.

The table lists this clonotype with a few counts. CDR3 region: CSVEDWLGDGYTF. The DNA of the CDR3 is TGCAGCGTTGAAGACTGGCTAGGGGATGGCTACACCTTC. The chain is built from TRBV29-1 and TRBJ1-2; TRBD1 is a possible D gene (5 bases). V was trimmed by 0 bases and J by 6 bases, leaving 11 bases between them. This CDR3 has 13 residues. The germline V gene encodes CDR1 SQVTM and CDR2 ANQGSEA. Filled out from reference TRBV29-1 and TRBJ1-2, the complete variable domain reads SAVISQKPSRDICQRGTSLTIQCQVDSQVTMMFWYRQQPGQSLTLIATANQGSEATYESGFVIDKFPISRPNLTFSTLTVSNMSPEDSSIYLCSVEDWLGDGYTFGSGTRLTVV.

This clonotype was observed a handful of times. The chain joins TRBV3-1 to TRBJ2-7; a weak D match, TRBD2 (5 bases). V gave up 2 bases and J gave up 4 bases, with 12 bases separating them. This CDR3 region has 14 residues. CDR1 is LGHDT and CDR2 is YNNKEL in the germline V gene (reference sequence). CDR3 nucleotide sequence: TGTGCCAGCAGCCAATTTGTCTCGGGGTACGAGCAGTACTTC. This sequence encodes CASSQFVSGYEQYF.

This clonotype has ten or more counts. The chain combines TRBV2 with TRBJ2-5; D is possibly TRBD2 (6 bases). The CDR3 loop spans 15 amino acids. Germline-derived CDR1 and CDR2 are SNHLY and FYNNEI. Trimming pared 4 bases from V and 9 bases from J, leaving 21 bases between. The CDR3 bases are TGTGCCAGCAGTGGTAGGGACTGGATGCATGTGGCCCAGTACTTC. It is translated as CASSGRDWMHVAQYF.

This rearrangement joins TRBV10-3 to TRBJ2-7; TRBD2 aligns across 10 bases. The junction had 3 bases not matched to a gene; V was cut back by 9 bases and J by 1 base. Germline V gene data show CDR1 as ENHRY and CDR2 as SYGVKD. The CDR3 runs to 13 residues. This chain's CDR3 is CAIGLAASYEQYF. The CDR3, as DNA: TGTGCCATTGGACTAGCGGCTTCCTACGAGCAGTACTTC.

The chain employs TRBV11-2 and TRBJ2-3; 14 nucleotides agree with TRBD2. The V and J ends lost 5 bases and 2 bases, in that order; junction bases with no gene match: 9. CDR1 and CDR2 (germline): SGHAT, FQNNGV. This CDR3 region has 18 residues. The CDR3 protein is CASSLFGTSGRNTDTQYF. The CDR3 DNA reads as TGTGCCAGCAGCCTCTTCGGGACTAGCGGGAGAAACACAGATACGCAGTATTTT.

The rearrangement links TRBV6-2 or TRBV6-3 to TRBJ2-1; a weak D match, TRBD2 (6 bases). Trimming left V 4 bases short and J 11 bases short, with 9 bases between. CDR1 is MNHEY and CDR2 is SVGEGT in the germline V gene. CDR3 length equals 11 residues. CDR3 protein: CASSSGSKQFF. In DNA form, the CDR3 reads TGTGCCAGCAGTTCCGGGAGCAAGCAGTTCTTC.

The chain has TRBV5-1 and TRBJ2-5, with TRBD1 matching 7 bases. CDR1 is SGHRS, CDR2 YFSETQ, per germline. The J segment lost 7 bases and the V segment lost 3 bases, leaving 9 bases of the junction unmatched. The CDR3 is 14 residues long. This CDR3 is CASSSTGDRGTQYF. CDR3 DNA: TGCGCCAGCAGCTCCACAGGGGACCGGGGGACCCAGTACTTC.

The genes are TRBV25-1 and TRBJ2-7, with D uncertain. V lost 4 bases and J lost 2, with 9 bases in between. The CDR3 is 13 amino acids. Germline values: CDR1 MGHDK, CDR2 SYGVNS. The CDR3 here is CASSVGNAYEQYF. For the CDR3, the DNA is TGTGCCAGCAGTGTTGGGAACGCCTACGAGCAGTACTTC.

This clonotype was found a few times. The chain couples TRBV6-6 to TRBJ2-1; the D call may be TRBD1 or TRBD2 (6 bases each). Deletions cut 10 bases from V and 4 bases from J, with 20 bases between. The CDR3 is 15 residues long. Germline V CDR1 and CDR2: MNHNY, SVGAGI (reference sequence). The CDR3 loop is CATEGGRLSYNEQFF. CDR3 bases: TGTGCCACCGAGGGGGGAAGGCTATCATACAATGAGCAGTTCTTC.

This clonotype was observed many times. V gene TRBV7-9 combines with J gene TRBJ2-4; D remains unclear. The V and J ends lost 8 bases and 3 bases respectively, with 5 bases between them. The CDR3 covers 11 residues. Germline V CDR1 and CDR2: SEHNR, FQNEAQ (reference sequence). As DNA, the CDR3 is TGTGCCAGCGTGAGCAAAAACATTCAGTACTTC. Encoded protein: CASVSKNIQYF.

In regard to this clonotype: Germline is not matched at one junction end, which may reflect a read error. The chain recombines TRBV6-5 with TRBJ2-3; D uncertain. The germline V gene encodes CDR1 MNHEY and CDR2 SVGAGI. The CDR3 is 15 amino acids. This chain's CDR3 is CARSYSSSVADTQYF. CDR3 sequence (DNA): TGTGCCCGCAGTTACTCGAGCTCAGTGGCAGATACGCAGTATTTT.

This clonotype was observed a handful of times. The chain is built from TRBV7-8 and TRBJ1-1; no clear D. The CDR3 spans 17 residues. V was shortened by 2 bases and J by 3 bases, with 19 bases between the two germline ends. Looked up from germline, CDR1 is SGHVS and CDR2 is FQNEAQ. The CDR3 nucleotides read TGTGCCAGCAGCTTATCCAGGCCGTTCGATATGCACACTGAAGCTTTCTTT. Its translation is CASSLSRPFDMHTEAFF.

The chain employs TRBV6-6 and TRBJ1-5; D not resolved. CDR1 and CDR2 from the germline V gene are MNHNY and SVGAGI (reference sequence). V gave up 3 bases and J gave up 7 bases, with 10 bases separating them. The CDR3 covers 13 residues. CDR3 DNA: TGTGCCAGCAGTTATTTGGTACTCCAGCCCCAGCATTTT. This sequence encodes CASSYLVLQPQHF.

The genes are TRBV7-9 and TRBJ2-7; possible D gene TRBD1, 6 bases. Between the trimmed V and J ends, which lost 1 base and 6 bases, there was a span of 19 bases. The CDR3 contains 16 residues. CDR1 SEHNR and CDR2 FQNEAQ come from the germline V gene (reference sequence). The CDR3 DNA follows: TGTGCCAGCAGCTTAGGATTTGTAGGGGGTCTTAGCGAGCAGTACTTC. This sequence encodes CASSLGFVGGLSEQYF.

The rearrangement uses TRBV6-1 and TRBJ1-5; tentatively, D is TRBD1 (6 bases). The germline V gene encodes CDR1 MNHNS and CDR2 SASEGT. This CDR3 comprises 16 residues. Trimming removed 6 bases at V and 0 bases at J, with 15 bases between. CDR3 sequence: CASSVLRGYSNQPQHF. The DNA for the CDR3 is TGTGCCAGCAGCGTGCTAAGGGGGTATAGCAATCAGCCCCAGCATTTT.

This clonotype came up a few times. V and J are TRBV7-9 and TRBJ2-5; maybe TRBD1 (5 bases). The CDR3 covers 16 residues. Trimming removed 1 base at V and 2 bases at J, with 14 bases between. Germline V CDR1 and CDR2: SEHNR, FQNEAQ (reference sequence). The chain's CDR3 is CASSLGPEGEQETQYF. CDR3 nucleotide sequence: TGTGCCAGCAGCTTAGGCCCGGAAGGGGAACAAGAGACCCAGTACTTC.

This clonotype was detected ten times or more. The rearrangement joins TRBV7-9 to TRBJ1-4; D might be TRBD1 (6 bases). The V and J ends lost 2 bases and 3 bases respectively, with 10 bases between them. Germline V gene sequence: CDR1 SEHNR, CDR2 FQNEAQ (reference sequence). This CDR3 comprises 15 residues. The CDR3 region is CASSLSPGANEKLFF. The CDR3 nucleotides read TGTGCCAGCAGCTTAAGTCCAGGGGCTAATGAAAAACTGTTTTTT.

This clonotype occurred a few times. V is TRBV20-1 and J is TRBJ2-7; 7 bases align to TRBD2. Trimming removed 6 bases from V and 0 bases from J; junction bases left unmatched: 11. Germline V gives CDR1 DFQATT, CDR2 SNEGSKA (reference sequence). The CDR3 is 15 residues long. The CDR3 is CSAESLALSSYEQYF. The CDR3 DNA reads as TGCAGTGCCGAATCACTAGCGCTGAGCTCCTACGAGCAGTACTTC.

In this sample, this clonotype turned up many times. The V and J genes are TRBV6-5 and TRBJ2-3; D possibly uses TRBD1 or TRBD2 (5 bases each). This CDR3 contains 14 residues. Trimming left V 2 bases short and J 2 bases short, with 8 bases between. CDR1 and CDR2 (germline): MNHEY, SVGAGI. The CDR3 region has the DNA TGTGCCAGCAGTTACGGGGGTGTCACAGATACGCAGTATTTT. As protein: CASSYGGVTDTQYF.

The CDR3 reads CASQRDSLYEQYF. CDR3 DNA sequence: TGTGCCAGCCAACGGGACAGCCTCTACGAGCAGTACTTC. The chain links TRBV6-5 to TRBJ2-7; 7 bases map to TRBD1. CDR1 is MNHEY and CDR2 is SVGAGI in the germline V gene. The length of the CDR3 is 13 residues. The ends lost 8 bases at V and 3 bases at J; junction bases unmatched: 7.

For this clonotype: A junction end diverges from the germline sequence, so it may reflect a read error. The chain combines TRBV6-1 with TRBJ1-1; D remains unclear. The CDR3 sequence is 17 residues long. CDR1 is MNHNS and CDR2 is SASEGT in the germline V gene. CDR3 loop: CARSEAPARHLNTEAFF. Written as DNA, the CDR3 is TGTGCCCGCAGTGAAGCTCCTGCCCGACACCTGAACACTGAAGCTTTCTTT.